This is a list of T cell receptor beta chains from one sample in a study of blood T cell repertoires in COVID-19. Here immunoSEQ multiplex PCR was the method, and the copy in TCRdb shows in-frame clones only, minus some. This table holds 90,000 or so clones, 65% to 90% found once. Sequencing was done on a sample of peripheral blood. These receptors were taken from a man between 60 and 75 years old with acute or convalescent COVID-19. CDR3s include the opening cysteine and the closing phenylalanine or tryptophan. Each record gives: CDR3 length, D gene, V gene, J gene, clone size, CDR3 protein, CDR3 DNA. A D gene is named only where the DNA matches it firmly. Size values are once, few and many counts, or a class for expanded clones, and some rows have none.

>14|NA|TRBV10-3|TRBJ2-6|NA
CAISDLSGANVLTF
TGTGCCATCAGTGACCTCTCTGGGGCCAACGTCCTGACTTTC
>13|TRBD2|TRBV29-1|TRBJ2-1|NA
CSASGGSYNEQFF
TGCAGCGCTAGCGGGGGCTCCTACAATGAGCAGTTCTTC
>16|NA|TRBV19|TRBJ2-3|NA
CASTPGLGLQGDTQYF
TGTGCCAGTACCCCCGGCCTAGGGCTCCAGGGAGATACGCAGTATTTT
>13|NA|TRBV9|TRBJ1-2|NA
CASSVSGRYGYTF
TGTGCCAGCAGCGTATCAGGGCGCTATGGCTACACCTTC
>16|TRBD1|TRBV5-1|TRBJ1-3|few
CASSLDGQGTGNTIYF
TGCGCCAGCAGCTTGGATGGACAGGGAACAGGAAACACCATATATTTT
>17|NA|TRBV7-8|TRBJ1-3|once
CASSLVVPSSSGNTIYF
TGTGCCAGCAGCTTGGTGGTTCCGTCGAGCTCTGGAAACACCATATATTTT
>15|TRBD2|TRBV24-1|TRBJ2-1|NA
CATSAGTSGIPEQFF
TGTGCCACCAGTGCCGGGACTAGCGGTATCCCTGAGCAGTTCTTC
>15|NA|TRBV2|TRBJ1-5|NA
CASSEESAVNQPQHF
TGTGCCAGCAGTGAAGAATCGGCGGTCAATCAGCCCCAGCATTTT
>19|TRBD2|TRBV6-6|TRBJ2-3|NA
CASSPWSSGSRYRRDTQYF
TGTGCCAGCAGTCCTTGGAGTAGCGGGAGTCGGTATAGGAGAGATACGCAGTATTTT
>15|NA|TRBV5-1|TRBJ2-5|NA
CASSLEWPIQETQYF
TGCGCCAGCAGCTTGGAGTGGCCGATCCAAGAGACCCAGTACTTC
>15|NA|TRBV6-4|TRBJ2-3|NA
CASSEQDTSTDTQYF
TGTGCCAGCAGTGAACAAGACACCAGCACAGATACGCAGTATTTT
>14|TRBD1|TRBV27|TRBJ2-1|NA
CASRTLGQSNEQFF
TGTGCCAGCAGGACGCTGGGACAGAGCAATGAGCAGTTCTTC
>15|TRBD1|TRBV30|TRBJ2-4|NA
CAWSGKVRDRNIQYF
TGTGCCTGGAGTGGGAAGGTTAGGGACAGAAACATTCAGTACTTC
>16|NA|TRBV27|TRBJ2-2|NA
CASSLQGGWGSGELFF
TGTGCCAGCAGTTTACAGGGGGGCTGGGGGAGCGGGGAGCTGTTTTTT
>17|NA|TRBV18|TRBJ2-3|NA
CASSPLVGSPSGDTQYF
TGTGCCAGCTCACCACTGGTCGGGAGCCCCTCCGGGGATACGCAGTATTTT
>16|TRBD1|TRBV5-1|TRBJ2-7|NA
CASSLGGTGVSYEQYF
TGCGCCAGCAGCTTGGGAGGGACAGGGGTCTCCTACGAGCAGTACTTC
>15|TRBD1|TRBV18|TRBJ1-3|NA
CATSGQGGSGNTIYF
TGTGCCACCTCGGGACAGGGAGGCTCTGGAAACACCATATATTTT
>13|NA|TRBV6-4|TRBJ1-1|NA
CASSDRGPTEAFF
TGTGCCAGCAGTGACAGGGGTCCCACTGAAGCTTTCTTT
>17|NA|TRBV10-2|TRBJ1-2|few
CASSEGHSSSTIYGYTF
TGCGCCAGCAGTGAGGGGCACAGCTCCAGCACAATTTATGGCTACACCTTC
>13|NA|TRBV29-1|TRBJ1-5|NA
CSVKEGLNQPQHF
TGCAGCGTTAAGGAAGGACTCAATCAGCCCCAGCATTTT
>14|TRBD1|TRBV30|TRBJ1-5|NA
CAWSVQGASQPQHF
TGTGCCTGGAGTGTACAGGGGGCATCCCAGCCCCAGCATTTT
>12|NA|TRBV2|TRBJ2-5|NA
CASTSGRETQYF
TGTGCCAGCACGTCCGGGAGAGAGACCCAGTACTTC
>19|NA|TRBV18|TRBJ2-1|NA
CASSPYPAGRGVSYNEQFF
TGTGCCAGCTCACCATACCCCGCCGGGAGAGGAGTGTCCTACAATGAGCAGTTCTTC
>14|TRBD2|TRBV5-1|TRBJ2-7|NA
CASSPGLAGGEQYF
TGCGCCAGCAGCCCGGGACTAGCGGGAGGCGAGCAGTACTTC
>14|NA|TRBV18|TRBJ1-2|NA
CASSPGGNGLGYTF
TGTGCCAGCTCACCAGGCGGAAACGGCCTTGGCTACACCTTC
>17|NA|TRBV4-1|TRBJ1-5|NA
CASSQDPHPRDNQPQHF
TGCGCCAGCAGCCAAGATCCTCACCCCCGGGACAATCAGCCCCAGCATTTT
>14|TRBD1|TRBV10-3|TRBJ2-1|NA
CAISDRGLHNEQFF
TGTGCCATCAGTGACAGGGGGCTTCATAATGAGCAGTTCTTC
>12|NA|TRBV30|TRBJ2-7|once
CAWGKESYEQYF
TGTGCCTGGGGGAAGGAGTCCTACGAGCAGTACTTC
>17|TRBD2|TRBV2|TRBJ2-5|NA
CASRPGTSGRGGETQYF
TGTGCCAGCCGTCCCGGGACTAGCGGGAGGGGAGGAGAGACCCAGTACTTC
>13|TRBD1|TRBV12-3/TRBV12-4|TRBJ1-3|NA
CASRGQSGNTIYF
TGTGCCAGCAGGGGACAGTCTGGAAACACCATATATTTT
>14|TRBD1|TRBV15|TRBJ2-7|NA
CATGKGQGAREQYF
TGTGCCACTGGAAAGGGACAGGGGGCGCGAGAGCAGTACTTC
>16|NA|TRBV9|TRBJ2-7|once
CASSVGRGSHAYEQYF
TGTGCCAGCAGCGTGGGGAGAGGGAGTCATGCCTACGAGCAGTACTTC
>16|TRBD1|TRBV10-3|TRBJ2-7|NA
CAISEGDRASAYEQYF
TGTGCCATCAGTGAGGGGGACAGGGCATCCGCCTACGAGCAGTACTTC
>15|TRBD1|TRBV7-2|TRBJ1-2|few
CASSLDLGQARGYTF
TGTGCCAGCAGCTTAGACTTGGGACAGGCCCGAGGCTACACCTTC
>17|NA|TRBV4-2|TRBJ1-1|once
CASSPRGGAATNTEAFF
TGTGCCAGCAGCCCAAGAGGGGGGGCAGCAACAAACACTGAAGCTTTCTTT